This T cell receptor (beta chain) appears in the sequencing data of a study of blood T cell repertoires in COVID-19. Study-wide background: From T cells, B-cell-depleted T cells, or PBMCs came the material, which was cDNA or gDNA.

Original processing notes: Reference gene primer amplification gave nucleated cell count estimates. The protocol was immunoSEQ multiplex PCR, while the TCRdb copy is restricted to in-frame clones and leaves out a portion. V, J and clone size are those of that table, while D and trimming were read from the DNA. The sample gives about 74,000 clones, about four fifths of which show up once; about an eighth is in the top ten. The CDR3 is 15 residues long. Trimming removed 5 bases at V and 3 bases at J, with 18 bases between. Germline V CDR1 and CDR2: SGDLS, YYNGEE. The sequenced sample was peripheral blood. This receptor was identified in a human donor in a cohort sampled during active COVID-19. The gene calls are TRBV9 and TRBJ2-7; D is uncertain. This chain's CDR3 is CASSAGEQIYYEQYF. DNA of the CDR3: TGTGCCAGCAGTGCCGGTGAACAGATATACTACGAGCAGTACTTC.